Each of the 21 T cell receptor beta chains below was sequenced from the same sample in a study of TIL therapy for anti-PD-1-resistant metastatic lung cancer (dated by TCRdb to the early 2020s). TCR beta CDR3 regions were amplified from genomic DNA by bias-controlled multiplex PCR with the immunoSEQ v3 hsTCRB kit. The immuneACCESS repertoire file appears here via TCRdb, limited to in-frame rearrangements. These files lack a portion of the clones; in checked studies, under half of the deficit traces to unresolved V genes, and the cause of the others is not known. In all, the sample holds tens of thousands of clones, and 70% to 85% of those were seen once. The ten largest clones add up to roughly 5.6% of the sample. Taken with the paper, the label for time point translates to: pre-treatment sample, taken before nivolumab and TIL therapy. Baseline tumor samples were excised metastases, mostly pleural nodules or supraclavicular lymph nodes, from the same resection used to grow TIL.

Sequenced here: tumor tissue, sampled at baseline. All receptors derive from a person between 30 and 80 years old with non-small cell lung cancer.

This clone was counted a single time. The V and J genes are TRBV6-5 and TRBJ1-3; weak D call: TRBD1 (6 bases). V was trimmed by 2 bases and J by 4 bases, leaving 15 bases between them. The germline gives CDR1 MNHEY, CDR2 SVGAGI. This CDR3 has 16 amino acids. The CDR3 nucleotides read TGTGCCAGCAGTTACGCAACCGGGGGGCTAGGAAACACCATATATTTT. Protein product: CASSYATGGLGNTIYF.

V usage is TRBV14 and J usage is TRBJ1-6, with D perhaps TRBD1 (6 bases). The germline V gene encodes CDR1 SGHDN and CDR2 FVKESK. Trimming cost V 4 bases and J 2 bases, with 15 bases left between them. This CDR3 has 17 residues. The CDR3 nucleotides read TGTGCCAGCAGCCGACGACAGGTCCTCACCTATAATTCACCCCTCCACTTT. Residues: CASSRRQVLTYNSPLHF.

This clone showed up just once. V is TRBV15 and J is TRBJ1-2; 8 bases fit TRBD1. The CDR3 sequence is 17 residues long. V lost 1 base, J lost 6 bases, and 13 bases stayed unmatched. Germline CDR1 LNHNV, CDR2 YYDKDF (reference sequence). In DNA form, the CDR3 reads TGTGCCACCAGCAGAGGGCTGGGTCAGGGGGCATCCGATGGCTACACCTTC. Protein: CATSRGLGQGASDGYTF.

As DNA, the CDR3 is TGTGCCAGCAGTTACTTTGGAGGGAGAGGACTTGAGCAGTTCTTC. It translates to CASSYFGGRGLEQFF. The V and J genes are TRBV6-6 and TRBJ2-1; possible D gene TRBD2, 6 bases. CDR1 is MNHNY, CDR2 SVGAGI, per germline (reference sequence). This CDR3 has 15 amino acids. V lost 1 base, J lost 9 bases, and 16 bases lay in between.

The chain is built from TRBV6-6 and TRBJ2-1, with 9 bases that match TRBD2. The CDR3 length is 16 residues. V dropped 4 bases and J dropped 5; count of bases not matched to a gene: 9. CDR1 and CDR2 (germline): MNHNY, SVGAGI (reference sequence). CDR3 sequence reads: CASSSLDSGGNNEQFF. CDR3 coding DNA: TGTGCCAGCAGTTCGTTAGATAGCGGGGGCAACAATGAGCAGTTCTTC.

Only one count was recorded for this clone. The chain couples TRBV6-5 to TRBJ2-7; D gene uncertain. The ends were cut back, 2 bases at V and 0 bases at J, with 14 bases in the middle. Germline V gives CDR1 MNHEY, CDR2 SVGAGI. This CDR3 has 16 residues. The CDR3 region is CASSYDLTHTSYEQYF. CDR3 coding DNA: TGTGCCAGCAGTTACGATTTGACCCACACCTCCTACGAGCAGTACTTC.

The V call is TRBV7-2, the J call TRBJ2-7; D is perhaps TRBD2 (6 bases). The CDR3 consists of 14 residues. CDR1 is SGHTA and CDR2 is FQGNSA in the germline V gene. V was shortened by 5 bases and J by 2 bases, with 13 bases between the two germline ends. DNA of the CDR3: TGTGCCAGCAGCCTGGACTACCCCCCCTACGAGCAGTACTTC. Translating gives CASSLDYPPYEQYF.

In its sample, this clone was seen a few times. V is TRBV10-1 and J is TRBJ2-7; no clear D gene. V lost 2 bases and J lost 7, with 6 bases in between. The CDR3 extends over 11 amino acids. CDR1 is WNHNN and CDR2 is SYGVQD in the germline V gene (reference sequence). In nucleotides, the CDR3 is TGCGCCAGCAGTGAGGGGTTGGAGCAGTACTTC. Translating it yields CASSEGLEQYF.

This rearrangement joins TRBV11-3 to TRBJ2-1; TRBD2 agrees at 13 bases. The germline V gene encodes CDR1 SGHNT and CDR2 YENEEA. The CDR3 runs 16 residues. Trimming at V came to 5 bases and at J to 8 bases, leaving 9 bases not matched to a gene. The CDR3 loop is CASSKAGLAGVDEQFF. The CDR3 DNA follows: TGTGCCAGCAGCAAAGCCGGACTAGCGGGGGTGGATGAGCAGTTCTTC. Looking up the rest from reference TRBV11-3 and TRBJ2-1 gives the full variable domain: EAGVVQSPRYKIIEKKQPVAFWCNPISGHNTLYWYLQNLGQGPELLIRYENEEAVDDSQLPKDRFSAERLKGVDSTLKIQPAELGDSAVYLCASSKAGLAGVDEQFFGPGTRLTVL.

The rearrangement uses TRBV15 and TRBJ2-7; TRBD2 agrees at 13 bases. This CDR3 contains 16 residues. CDR1 is LNHNV and CDR2 is YYDKDF in the germline V gene (reference sequence). With 3 bases clipped from V and 3 bases from J, the junction kept 5 bases outside the gene matches. CDR3 amino acids: CATSSGTSGNVYEQYF. In DNA form, the CDR3 reads TGTGCCACCAGCAGCGGGACTAGCGGGAATGTCTACGAGCAGTACTTC.

V is TRBV11-1 and J is TRBJ1-1, with D maybe TRBD1 (5 bases). Germline CDR1 SGHAT, CDR2 FQDESV (reference sequence). The CDR3 extends over 17 amino acids. The V end was cut by 5 bases, the J end by 3 bases, with 22 bases between. The CDR3: CASSRTGGRLGDTEAFF. The CDR3 nucleotides are TGTGCCAGCAGCCGCACGGGGGGGAGATTAGGTGACACTGAAGCTTTCTTT. The full variable domain, its missing parts supplied by reference TRBV11-1 and TRBJ1-1, is EAEVAQSPRYKITEKSQAVAFWCDPISGHATLYWYRQILGQGPELLVQFQDESVVDDSQLPKDRFSAERLKGVDSTLKIQPAELGDSAMYLCASSRTGGRLGDTEAFFGQGTRLTVV.

The chain carries TRBV7-6 and TRBJ1-4; D not certain. Germline V lookup: CDR1 SGHVS, CDR2 FNYEAQ. V lost 2 bases to trimming and J lost 8 bases, with 9 bases between them. The CDR3 consists of 13 residues. The CDR3 protein is CASSLSRREKLFF. CDR3 in DNA: TGTGCCAGCAGCTTATCCCGGCGGGAAAAACTGTTTTTT.

This chain links TRBV28 with TRBJ2-3; no reliable D call. V lost 11 bases, J lost 2 bases, and 14 bases lay in between. The CDR3 has 13 amino acids. The V gene's germline CDR1 is MDHEN and CDR2 SYDVKM. CDR3 bases: TGTGCCTGTAATTTTCAGTACACAGATACGCAGTATTTT. It translates to CACNFQYTDTQYF.

V usage is TRBV29-1 and J usage is TRBJ2-7; 9 nucleotides agree with TRBD2. Per the germline V gene, CDR1 is SQVTM and CDR2 is ANQGSEA. V was pared by 1 base and J by 0 bases, with 7 bases of the junction left unmatched. CDR3 length: 16 amino acids. DNA for the CDR3: TGCAGCGTTGAAGGGCTGCAAGCGGGAGGCTCCTACGAGCAGTACTTC. Protein product: CSVEGLQAGGSYEQYF.

The chain recombines TRBV29-1 with TRBJ1-2, with 7 nucleotides matching TRBD1. The CDR3 consists of 12 residues. With V trimmed by 6 bases and J by 4 bases, 5 bases remained unmatched. Germline V gene data show CDR1 as SQVTM and CDR2 as ANQGSEA. This chain's CDR3 is CSVAGQLYGYTF. CDR3 sequence (DNA): TGCAGCGTGGCGGGACAGCTCTATGGCTACACCTTC.

The rearrangement joins TRBV9 to TRBJ1-1; 8 nucleotides align to TRBD1. CDR3 length equals 16 residues. After removal of 0 bases from V and 0 bases from J, the junction contained 4 bases not matched to a gene. In germline, CDR1 is SGDLS, CDR2 YYNGEE. The CDR3 loop reads CASSVEGTGLNTEAFF. CDR3 sequence (DNA): TGTGCCAGCAGCGTAGAAGGGACAGGTTTGAACACTGAAGCTTTCTTT.

There are a few counts of this clone. This chain uses TRBV9 with TRBJ2-1; TRBD2 aligns across 10 bases. CDR1 SGDLS and CDR2 YYNGEE come from the germline V gene. The CDR3 contains 17 residues. V trimming: 2 bases; J trimming: 9 bases; junction bases outside the gene matches: 14. The CDR3 region is CASSVRGAGGPAREQFF. CDR3 in DNA: TGTGCCAGCAGCGTGCGGGGAGCGGGAGGGCCGGCCCGTGAGCAGTTCTTC.

The chain combines TRBV7-7 with TRBJ2-7, with 14 bases matching TRBD2. Germline V gene lookup returns CDR1 SSHAT and CDR2 FNYEAQ (reference sequence). Trimming took 5 bases from V and 4 from J; bases not matched to a gene: 13. This CDR3 spans 18 amino acids. In DNA, the CDR3 is TGTGCCAGCAGCCCAGGCCGGACTAGCGGGAGGATTGGGTACGAGCAGTACTTC. Its protein is CASSPGRTSGRIGYEQYF.

J is TRBJ2-3 and V is TRBV5-8, with D possibly being TRBD1 (5 bases). The CDR3 runs 15 residues. From germline, CDR1 is SGHTS and CDR2 YDEGEE. Trimming removed 4 bases at V and 2 bases at J, with 14 bases between. DNA of the CDR3: TGTGCCAGCAGCCCTTTGTCCAGGGACACAGATACGCAGTATTTT. Its translation: CASSPLSRDTDTQYF.

The genes are TRBV4-1 and TRBJ2-5; possibly TRBD1 or TRBD2 for D (6 bases each). The V gene's germline CDR1 is MGHRA and CDR2 YSYEKL. Trimming removed 0 bases from V and 5 bases from J, with 16 bases in between. The CDR3 contains 16 residues. The CDR3 coding sequence is TGCGCCAGCAGCCAAGATAGGGGGGCCGGAGAGGAGACCCAGTACTTC. Its protein product is CASSQDRGAGEETQYF.

This clone has a handful of counts. This chain links TRBV9 with TRBJ1-5, with D possibly TRBD1 on 5 matching bases. V shed 0 bases and J shed 4 bases, with 11 bases lying between them. This CDR3 contains 15 residues. Germline V gene data show CDR1 as SGDLS and CDR2 as YYNGEE. As DNA, the CDR3 is TGTGCCAGCAGCGTAGGGGGGTCGGCAAATCAGCCCCAGCATTTT. Its protein product is CASSVGGSANQPQHF.